This is a list of T cell receptor beta chains from one sample in a study of regulatory T cells in long-lasting Graves disease. MiXCR, applied by TCRdb to the multiplex PCR reads, yields one record per CDR3 protein. The sample carries roughly 450,000 distinct CDR3 sequences, around 20% recorded once. The input for sequencing was peripheral blood mononuclear cells (PBMCs), taken when the disease was refractory, from a patient treated with antithyroid drugs. Every receptor here comes from a female donor with Graves disease. Both conserved end residues are part of each CDR3. A D gene is named only where the DNA matches it firmly. Expanded clones are given a class, and other clones once, few, many or no size at all.

v_gene	d_gene	abundance	j_gene	len	CDR3nt	CDR3aa
TRBV20-1	.	few	TRBJ2-3	15	TGCAGTGCTCATGGTAGTATAGCTTCATTAGATACGCAGTATTTT	CSAHGSIASLDTQYF
TRBV5-4	.	few	TRBJ1-2	13	TGTGCCAGCAGCTTAGTTTCCAGCTATGGCTACACCTTC	CASSLVSSYGYTF
TRBV6-5	.	once	TRBJ2-3	14	TGTGCCAGCAGTTCCGGACTCTTCACAGATACGCAGTATTTT	CASSSGLFTDTQYF
TRBV7-2	.	.	TRBJ2-7	15	TGTGCCAGCAGCCCAACGGCGGAAATACCCTACGAGCAGTACTTC	CASSPTAEIPYEQYF
TRBV6-5	.	many	TRBJ1-2	13	TGTGCCAGCAGTTTTGGCTTGGGCTATGGCTACACCTTC	CASSFGLGYGYTF
TRBV7-9	.	.	TRBJ1-1	13	TGTGCCAGCAGCTTATCGTCTGACACTGAAGCTTTCTTT	CASSLSSDTEAFF
TRBV28	.	many	TRBJ2-2	18	TGTGCCAGCAGTTTTGGTTATCGGTTTGGGAGGAACACCGGGGAGCTGTTTTTT	CASSFGYRFGRNTGELFF
TRBV5-1	.	.	TRBJ1-1	14	TGCGCCAGCAGCTTGGGTGAGGGGTTACTTGAAGCTTTCTTT	CASSLGEGLLEAFF
TRBV29-1	.	many	TRBJ2-7	14	TGCAGCGTTGTGCTCGGGACTGCGGGTTACGAGCAGTACTTC	CSVVLGTAGYEQYF
TRBV5-1	.	few	TRBJ1-1	14	TGCGCCAGCAGCTCCCGGGACCTGAACACTGAAGCTTTCTTT	CASSSRDLNTEAFF
TRBV19	.	few	TRBJ2-6	12	TGTGCCAGTAACTCTGGGGCCAACGTCCTGACTTTC	CASNSGANVLTF
TRBV5-1	.	many	TRBJ1-1	13	TGTGCCAGCAGCCGGGACCTTAACACTGAAGCTTTCTTT	CASSRDLNTEAFF
TRBV20-1	.	.	TRBJ2-7	15	TGCAGTGCTAGAAACGCGGCGGAGCACTCCTACGAGCAGTACTTC	CSARNAAEHSYEQYF
TRBV18	TRBD2	many	TRBJ2-4	18	TGTGCCAGCTCACCACGGGCTAGCGGGAGCTGGGACAAAAACATTCAGTACTTC	CASSPRASGSWDKNIQYF
TRBV2	.	.	TRBJ1-2	16	TGTGCCAGCAGTGAGGTGGCCCATCCCGGGGGCTATGGCTACACCTTC	CASSEVAHPGGYGYTF
TRBV28	TRBD1	large	TRBJ2-2	15	TGTGCCAGCAGGCGTGGACAGGGAGCCACCGGGGAGCTGTTTTTT	CASRRGQGATGELFF
TRBV7-9	.	many	TRBJ2-7	13	TGTGCCAGCAAAGGACAGACAGCCTACGAGCAGTACTTC	CASKGQTAYEQYF
TRBV27	TRBD1	.	TRBJ2-2	14	TGTGCCAGCAGGACAGGGAAAAACACCGGGGAGCTGTTTTTT	CASRTGKNTGELFF
TRBV5-6	.	.	TRBJ1-3	14	TGTGCCAGCAGCTTGCTGGCCTCTGGAAACACCATATATTTT	CASSLLASGNTIYF
TRBV9	.	few	TRBJ1-2	15	TGTGCCAGCAGCGTAGGGTCCATTACAGTCTATGGCTACACCTTC	CASSVGSITVYGYTF
TRBV20-1	.	few	TRBJ2-3	13	TGCAGTGCCAGTCTAGTGAGCACAGATACGCAGTATTTT	CSASLVSTDTQYF
TRBV3-1	.	.	TRBJ2-7	12	TGTGCCAGCAGCCAGGAATACTACGAGCAGTACTTC	CASSQEYYEQYF